One and the same sample provided the 12 T cell receptor beta chains below, sequenced in a study of cytomegalovirus exposure and HLA in healthy donors. Here immunoSEQ multiplex PCR was the method, and the copy in TCRdb shows in-frame clones only, minus some. The sample has 150,000 or so clones; about 88% are singletons. Sequencing used PBMCs. The receptor set was obtained from a woman aged 18-30 years in good health and CMV-seropositive.

The V call is TRBV5-6, the J call TRBJ2-7, with no clear D. V was pared by 1 base and J by 1 base, with 9 bases between. Germline V gene lookup returns CDR1 SGHDT and CDR2 YYEEEE. The length of the CDR3 is 14 residues. The DNA of the CDR3 is TGTGCCAGCAGCTTGACTTTCGAGTCCTACGAGCAGTACTTC. This sequence encodes CASSLTFESYEQYF.

The chain uses TRBV18 and TRBJ2-3; a possible D gene is TRBD2 (5 bases). The germline gives CDR1 KGHSH, CDR2 LQKENI. There are 15 residues in the CDR3. V dropped 2 bases and J dropped 2 bases, with 11 bases sitting between them. CDR3 sequence (DNA): TGTGCCAGCTCACCAGAGCGGCTAAACACAGATACGCAGTATTTT. It yields the protein CASSPERLNTDTQYF.

This chain joins TRBV6-5 and TRBJ2-1; a possible D gene is TRBD2 (5 bases). The length of the CDR3 is 13 residues. From germline, CDR1 is MNHEY and CDR2 SVGAGI. V lost 8 bases and J lost 3, with 11 bases in between. Here the CDR3 reads CASFKRNYNEQFF. The CDR3 bases are TGTGCCAGCTTCAAGCGGAACTACAATGAGCAGTTCTTC.

The chain combines TRBV4-3 with TRBJ2-5, with 14 nucleotides matching TRBD2. Germline CDR1 LGHNA, CDR2 YSLEER. J lost 5 bases, V lost 2 bases, and 7 bases had no gene match. The CDR3 is made up of 17 amino acids. CDR3 bases: TGCGCCAGCAGCCAACGACTAGCGGGAGGGCCGGGGGAGACCCAGTACTTC. This codes for CASSQRLAGGPGETQYF.

The chain combines TRBV25-1 with TRBJ2-1; D might be TRBD1 (6 bases). Germline V gene sequence: CDR1 MGHDK, CDR2 SYGVNS. This CDR3 has 13 amino acids. Trimming removed 1 base from V and 5 bases from J, with 6 bases in between. The chain's CDR3 is CASSEWTDNEQFF. CDR3 bases: TGTGCCAGCAGTGAATGGACAGACAATGAGCAGTTCTTC.

This clone was detected a few times. The V gene is TRBV6-5, the J gene TRBJ1-5, with 9 positions matching TRBD1. The CDR3 loop spans 12 amino acids. V dropped 8 bases and J dropped 9; count of bases not matched to a gene: 5. The V gene's germline CDR1 is MNHEY and CDR2 SVGAGI. The CDR3 DNA reads as TGTGCCAGCGGGGACAGGGTTGCGCCCCAGCATTTT. Amino acids: CASGDRVAPQHF.

J is TRBJ2-5 and V is TRBV10-3; a weak D match, TRBD1 (5 bases). The CDR3 has 13 residues. The germline V gene has CDR1 ENHRY and CDR2 SYGVKD. Trimming left V 4 bases short and J 5 bases short, with 11 bases between. The CDR3 nucleotides are TGTGCCATCAGTGGTTCAGGGTTGGAGACCCAGTACTTC. Amino acid sequence: CAISGSGLETQYF.

The chain is built from TRBV28 and TRBJ2-7, with 8 bases identical to TRBD2. The CDR3 loop spans 18 amino acids. The junction had 20 bases not matched to a gene; V was cut back by 6 bases and J by 4 bases. CDR1 is MDHEN, CDR2 SYDVKM, per germline. The CDR3 spells CASSPSPGAKGTRYEQYF. Here the CDR3 DNA reads TGTGCCAGCAGCCCGTCGCCCGGAGCGAAAGGGACTAGATACGAGCAGTACTTC.

The rearrangement uses TRBV7-9 and TRBJ1-2; possible D gene TRBD1, 6 bases. The CDR3 is 11 residues long. V gave up 4 bases and J gave up 11 bases, with 11 bases separating them. CDR1 SEHNR and CDR2 FQNEAQ come from the germline V gene (reference sequence). The CDR3 reads CASSSYREYTF. DNA for the CDR3: TGTGCCAGCAGCTCTTACAGGGAATACACCTTC. The entire variable domain, with the rest obtained from reference TRBV7-9 and TRBJ1-2, is as follows: DTGVSQNPRHKITKRGQNVTFRCDPISEHNRLYWYRQTLGQGPEFLTYFQNEAQLEKSRLLSDRFSAERPKGSFSTLEIQRTEQGDSAMYLCASSSYREYTFGSGTRLTVV.

Concerning this clone: Other DNA sequences in this specimen translate into the identical CDR3. The gene calls are TRBV30 and TRBJ2-6, with D maybe TRBD1 (5 bases). With 0 bases removed from V and 2 bases from J, the gap between germline ends came to 8 bases. The CDR3 sequence is 15 residues long. Germline V gene data show CDR1 as GTSNPN and CDR2 as SVGIG (reference sequence). CDR3 region: CAWSVRGPGANVLTF. CDR3 DNA: TGTGCCTGGAGTGTAAGGGGCCCTGGGGCCAACGTCCTGACTTTC.

The rearrangement joins TRBV5-8 to TRBJ2-3, with 11 bases fitting TRBD2. This CDR3 spans 15 amino acids. Germline loops: CDR1 SGHTS, CDR2 YDEGEE. The trim removed 5 bases at V and 7 bases at J, leaving 9 bases unmatched. The CDR3 here is CASRHLAGGQYTQYF. In nucleotides, the CDR3 is TGTGCCAGCAGACACTTAGCGGGAGGGCAGTATACGCAGTATTTT.

The V call is TRBV6-1, the J call TRBJ1-5; TRBD1 might be the D (5 bases). Germline lookup yields CDR1 MNHNS and CDR2 SASEGT. The CDR3 extends over 14 amino acids. V shed 3 bases and J shed 2 bases, with 8 bases lying between them. The CDR3 is CASSESGRNQPQHF. The DNA for the CDR3 is TGTGCCAGCAGTGAGTCAGGGCGCAATCAGCCCCAGCATTTT.